This T cell receptor (beta chain) was profiled in a study of T cells in Graves' hyperthyroidism and ophthalmopathy. Overall study: Pretreatment peripheral blood was obtained at initial diagnosis.

The table lists this clonotype with a few counts. The junction had 9 bases not matched to a gene; V was cut back by 4 bases and J by 4 bases. The CDR3 loop spans 16 amino acids. Germline V gene data show CDR1 as SGHDN and CDR2 as FVKESK. What was amplified from RNA transcripts were TCR beta CDR3 regions. The HTBI primer set was used in a first-round RT-PCR of the TCR CDR3. One entry per CDR3 protein, called by TCRdb with MiXCR from the multiplex PCR reads. Of around 600,000 distinct CDR3 sequences in the sample, 13% to 15% were seen once. Specimen: blood. The TCR comes from a woman in her forties or fifties with Graves' ophthalmopathy. The J gene is TRBJ2-1, the V gene TRBV14; 8 bases are shared with TRBD2. The CDR3 loop is CASSRTGLGIYNEQFF. CDR3 nucleotide sequence: TGTGCCAGCAGCCGGACGGGACTAGGGATTTACAATGAGCAGTTCTTC.